The entry below gives a single T cell receptor beta chain sequence along with its context. Contact with a PCR-confirmed or clinician-diagnosed COVID-19 case occurred within 2 weeks of entry. The data stem from a study of blood T cell repertoires in COVID-19. As for the study in general: Both acute and convalescent COVID-19 samples were obtained from the United States, Italy and Spain.

Germline CDR1 is LNHDA and CDR2 is SQIVND (reference sequence). After removal of 3 bases from V and 8 bases from J, the junction contained 12 bases not matched to a gene. CDR3 length equals 16 residues. Using immunoSEQ multiplex PCR, the repertoire was profiled, and TCRdb retains in-frame clones only, with some absent. The data show 350,000 to 400,000 clones, more than 85% seen once. The sample taken for sequencing was PBMCs or T cells enriched from blood (not recorded which). The chain combines TRBV19 with TRBJ1-1, with 10 bases fitting TRBD1. The clonotype originates from a woman aged 40 to 50 who had been exposed to COVID-19. DNA of the CDR3: TGTGCCAGTAGTATGAACTCCGGGACAGGGGCATCCGAAGCTTTCTTT. It translates to CASSMNSGTGASEAFF. Filled out from reference TRBV19 and TRBJ1-1, the complete variable domain reads DGGITQSPKYLFRKEGQNVTLSCEQNLNHDAMYWYRQDPGQGLRLIYYSQIVNDFQKGDIAEGYSVSREKKESFPLTVTSAQKNPTAFYLCASSMNSGTGASEAFFGQGTRLTVV.